The rows below give T cell receptor beta chains drawn from one sample of a study of shared clonotypes between healthy human individuals. Here immunoSEQ multiplex PCR was the method, and the copy in TCRdb shows in-frame clones only, minus some. The sample has hundreds of thousands of clones; about two thirds are singletons. The sample was memory CD4+ T cells sorted from blood. The receptors were gathered from a woman in her twenties or thirties in good health. Each CDR3 is given with its conserved first and last residue. D genes are given only for firm matches.

d_gene: NA; v_gene: TRBV6-4; j_gene: TRBJ2-1; CDR3aa: CASSDPGREQFF
d_gene: NA; v_gene: TRBV5-4; j_gene: TRBJ1-1; CDR3aa: CASSLRSLPTDTEAFF
d_gene: NA; v_gene: TRBV6-6; j_gene: TRBJ1-1; CDR3aa: CASSPNSDLAFF
d_gene: NA; v_gene: TRBV4-2; j_gene: TRBJ2-2; CDR3aa: CASSSDISNTGELFF
d_gene: TRBD1; v_gene: TRBV19; j_gene: TRBJ2-2; CDR3aa: CASSSGDRTLVGTGELFF
d_gene: NA; v_gene: TRBV15; j_gene: TRBJ2-2; CDR3aa: CATSRDPGTGELFF
d_gene: TRBD2; v_gene: TRBV29-1; j_gene: TRBJ2-5; CDR3aa: CSVGGGLAGRRETQYF
d_gene: TRBD1; v_gene: TRBV18; j_gene: TRBJ1-5; CDR3aa: CASSQGQGNQPQHF
d_gene: NA; v_gene: TRBV7-8; j_gene: TRBJ1-2; CDR3aa: CASSSGPNRYGYTF
d_gene: NA; v_gene: TRBV28; j_gene: TRBJ1-1; CDR3aa: CASYSSTEAFF
d_gene: NA; v_gene: TRBV5-1; j_gene: TRBJ2-1; CDR3aa: CASSQDSSSYNEQFF
d_gene: NA; v_gene: TRBV27; j_gene: TRBJ1-1; CDR3aa: CASSLSLRAGSNTEAFF
d_gene: NA; v_gene: TRBV18; j_gene: TRBJ1-1; CDR3aa: CASSGGVNTEAFF
d_gene: NA; v_gene: TRBV10-1; j_gene: TRBJ2-2; CDR3aa: CASSSIRPGELFF
d_gene: TRBD1; v_gene: TRBV18; j_gene: TRBJ1-1; CDR3aa: CASSPSQGGTEAFF
d_gene: NA; v_gene: TRBV12-2; j_gene: TRBJ1-2; CDR3aa: CASRVGRGRKNYGYTF
d_gene: TRBD2; v_gene: TRBV19; j_gene: TRBJ2-7; CDR3aa: CASSRRYGLADTYEQYF
d_gene: TRBD1; v_gene: TRBV7-9; j_gene: TRBJ2-7; CDR3aa: CASSKTGTGIHEQYF
d_gene: TRBD2; v_gene: TRBV5-5; j_gene: TRBJ2-1; CDR3aa: CASSLLTSGSHNEQFF
d_gene: NA; v_gene: TRBV19; j_gene: TRBJ2-3; CDR3aa: CASSMRADFDTQYF
d_gene: NA; v_gene: TRBV28; j_gene: TRBJ1-2; CDR3aa: CASSSHTGSDYGYTF
d_gene: NA; v_gene: TRBV4-1; j_gene: TRBJ1-5; CDR3aa: CASSQDRLGGRPQHF
d_gene: NA; v_gene: TRBV11-2; j_gene: TRBJ1-2; CDR3aa: CASSPGTFKYGYTF
d_gene: TRBD1; v_gene: TRBV27; j_gene: TRBJ1-1; CDR3aa: CASSWTGVLSTEAFF
d_gene: TRBD1; v_gene: TRBV5-4; j_gene: TRBJ2-7; CDR3aa: CASSGDRSSYEQYF
d_gene: TRBD1; v_gene: TRBV19; j_gene: TRBJ2-1; CDR3aa: CASSMTGSYNEQFF
d_gene: NA; v_gene: TRBV5-1; j_gene: TRBJ2-3; CDR3aa: CASSPGTLTDTQYF
d_gene: NA; v_gene: TRBV11-2; j_gene: TRBJ1-1; CDR3aa: CASSLGTNTEAFF
d_gene: NA; v_gene: TRBV7-9; j_gene: TRBJ2-2; CDR3aa: CASRPAGRDTGELFF
d_gene: TRBD2; v_gene: TRBV6-5; j_gene: TRBJ2-1; CDR3aa: CASSTGLVYNEQFF
d_gene: NA; v_gene: TRBV15; j_gene: TRBJ1-5; CDR3aa: CATSRDRLDNQPQHF
d_gene: NA; v_gene: TRBV29-1; j_gene: TRBJ2-1; CDR3aa: CSGTYYNEQFF
d_gene: NA; v_gene: TRBV28; j_gene: TRBJ1-5; CDR3aa: CASSLRWPDNQPQHF
d_gene: NA; v_gene: TRBV5-8; j_gene: TRBJ2-2; CDR3aa: CASSPRGNTGELFF
d_gene: TRBD1; v_gene: TRBV5-1; j_gene: TRBJ2-1; CDR3aa: CASTPGQGYNEQFF
d_gene: NA; v_gene: TRBV30; j_gene: TRBJ2-7; CDR3aa: CAWTEQTSSYEQYF
d_gene: NA; v_gene: TRBV5-1; j_gene: TRBJ1-4; CDR3aa: CASSLGAQVNEKLFF
d_gene: NA; v_gene: TRBV5-1; j_gene: TRBJ1-1; CDR3aa: CASSLSEGTEAFF
d_gene: NA; v_gene: TRBV27; j_gene: TRBJ2-3; CDR3aa: CASSSWQNTDTQYF
d_gene: TRBD2; v_gene: TRBV28; j_gene: TRBJ2-7; CDR3aa: CASSFALAGPYEQYF
d_gene: NA; v_gene: TRBV5-5; j_gene: TRBJ1-5; CDR3aa: CASSLRQLGTNQPQHF
d_gene: NA; v_gene: TRBV5-4; j_gene: TRBJ1-1; CDR3aa: CASSPGTDLGLGAFF
d_gene: NA; v_gene: TRBV9; j_gene: TRBJ2-7; CDR3aa: CASSPHFEQYF
d_gene: NA; v_gene: TRBV6-1; j_gene: TRBJ1-1; CDR3aa: CATLLPGRGWAEAFF
d_gene: TRBD1; v_gene: TRBV10-3; j_gene: TRBJ2-1; CDR3aa: CAIWGQGVDEQFF
d_gene: NA; v_gene: TRBV6-1; j_gene: TRBJ1-1; CDR3aa: CASSSALEAFF
d_gene: TRBD1; v_gene: TRBV29-1; j_gene: TRBJ1-1; CDR3aa: CSVLGAGGYTEAFF
d_gene: TRBD2; v_gene: TRBV10-1; j_gene: TRBJ2-5; CDR3aa: CASSESALLAGKETQYF
d_gene: NA; v_gene: TRBV5-6; j_gene: TRBJ2-5; CDR3aa: CASRLFEEVDETQYF
d_gene: NA; v_gene: TRBV7-2; j_gene: TRBJ2-5; CDR3aa: CASSLLSLVQETQYF
d_gene: NA; v_gene: TRBV4-2; j_gene: TRBJ2-7; CDR3aa: CASSQDDSSSYEQYF
d_gene: NA; v_gene: TRBV2; j_gene: TRBJ1-5; CDR3aa: CASRRGDIQPQHF
d_gene: NA; v_gene: TRBV25-1; j_gene: TRBJ2-7; CDR3aa: CASSSRPASGDYEQYF
d_gene: NA; v_gene: TRBV27; j_gene: TRBJ1-5; CDR3aa: CASSFRTDQPQHF
d_gene: NA; v_gene: TRBV13; j_gene: TRBJ2-1; CDR3aa: CASSSRDSSYNEQFF
d_gene: TRBD1; v_gene: TRBV27; j_gene: TRBJ1-1; CDR3aa: CASSLMLTGSAEAFF
d_gene: NA; v_gene: TRBV18; j_gene: TRBJ1-2; CDR3aa: CASSPRGGEGYTF
d_gene: NA; v_gene: TRBV21-1; j_gene: TRBJ2-2; CDR3aa: CASSKVKQGPYTGELFF
d_gene: TRBD2; v_gene: TRBV27; j_gene: TRBJ2-1; CDR3aa: CASSFGRAYNEQFF
d_gene: TRBD1; v_gene: TRBV27; j_gene: TRBJ2-7; CDR3aa: CASSSGQGFVHEQYF